This TCR beta chain was recorded in a study of T cell responses to AZD1222 COVID-19 vaccine. TCRdb's table, derived via immunoSEQ multiplex PCR, lists solely in-frame clones and lacks some. The sample shows more than 90,000 clones, roughly 86% of them seen only once. Specimen: peripheral blood, collected 28 days after the second AZD1222 dose. The sequence was obtained from an adult who received the AZD1222 COVID-19 vaccine.

Here the CDR3 DNA reads TGTGCCAGCAGCGTAGATGTAGGGAAGAACACTGAAGCTTTCTTT. It codes for CASSVDVGKNTEAFF. V usage is TRBV9 and J usage is TRBJ1-1; D unclear. Germline assignment: CDR1 SGDLS and CDR2 YYNGEE. The V end lost 0 bases, the J end lost 1 base, and 10 bases lay between the germline ends. The CDR3 has 15 residues.